This TCR beta chain appears in the sequencing data of a study of cytotoxic CD8 clonotypes in ibrutinib-treated CLL (dated by TCRdb to about 2021). Background for the entire study: The cohort was composed of 11 relapsed/refractory and roughly 14 treatment-naive patients; IGHV unmutated status was identified in some 17 patients. Of the roughly 86 participants in the trial, approximately 26 had longitudinal samples available. Partial responses were observed in some 24 patients and complete responses in 2; after a median follow-up of roughly 72 months, remission was maintained in 14 patients and progression was observed in approximately 12. Cryopreserved peripheral blood mononuclear cells were obtained prior to treatment, at the time of response, and at either disease progression or sustained remission. Every remission and progressive disease sample was obtained while ibrutinib was still being received by the patients. Response samples were obtained after a median of 12 months of treatment, with a range of about 6 to 36 months. On average, each sample yielded about 250,000 productive templates and tens of thousands of productive rearrangements.

Overall results and qualifications from the work: Public clonotypes were rare and either shrank or stayed stable during treatment, and the rise in clonality at ibrutinib response reflected expansion of private clonotypes. Sustained-remission and progressing patients did not have matched sampling times, and lymph node repertoires were not examined. Clonality rose at ibrutinib response, remained stable during sustained remission, and dropped back toward baseline at progression. At baseline, clonality was higher than in age-matched healthy donors and showed a strong correlation with circulating CD8+ T-cell counts.

A MiSeq instrument was used for deep resolution sequencing, which targeted depths ranging from 1 in 1 million up to 1 in 200,000 T cells, with coverage averaging 10x for each clonotype. The immunoSEQ hsTCRB Kit was used to generate TCR beta libraries. The authors processed their data as follows. The data were analyzed with ImmunoSEQ Analyzer and ImmunoSEQ Data Assistant, and V, D and J gene assignments followed IMGT definitions. Clonality, which ranges from 0 to 1, was calculated as one minus the normalized Shannon entropy of productive rearrangement frequencies. Public clonotype analysis was restricted to overrepresented clonotypes comprising at least 0.05% of each patient's repertoire. Approximately 13 age-matched healthy donor repertoires from immuneACCESS served as clonality controls. TCRdb retrieved this table from immuneACCESS and kept in-frame rearrangements only. Not all clones are present; in checked studies, unresolved V genes account for under half, and no reason is known for the remainder. The D gene and trimming were derived from the DNA, and the V and J assignments and clone size from that table. The sample table records approximately 100,000 clones; about 58% of these occur just once. The ten most abundant clones make up roughly 35% of the sample.

This clone turned up a few times. Its antigen is unknown. No base quality information exists; no much larger clone differs at one position. Germline trimming: 4 bases from V, 2 bases from J; junction bases outside gene matches: 1. The CDR3 runs 13 amino acids, cysteine and phenylalanine included. Of all the DNA, just the CDR3 is kept, 39 bases in frame from base 1. The germline V gene (reference sequence) provides CDR1 SEHNR and CDR2 FQNEAQ. The time point label here, explained by the study, means: roughly 23 months on ibrutinib. For TCR beta library preparation, about 2.2 micrograms of genomic DNA was extracted from cryopreserved PBMCs. High-throughput TCR beta sequencing was performed on longitudinal blood samples from CLL patients receiving ibrutinib monotherapy. The patients were enrolled in a single-center, open-label phase 2 trial of ibrutinib monotherapy.

This specimen consisted of PBMCs, obtained after 24 months of ibrutinib treatment. Rearrangement joined TRBV7-9 to TRBJ2-7, with 8 bases aligning to TRBD1. This clonotype was sampled from a human donor with chronic lymphocytic leukemia. The base sequence is TGTGCCAGCAGCTGGGGACAGGCCTACGAGCAGTACTTC. It translates as CASSWGQAYEQYF.